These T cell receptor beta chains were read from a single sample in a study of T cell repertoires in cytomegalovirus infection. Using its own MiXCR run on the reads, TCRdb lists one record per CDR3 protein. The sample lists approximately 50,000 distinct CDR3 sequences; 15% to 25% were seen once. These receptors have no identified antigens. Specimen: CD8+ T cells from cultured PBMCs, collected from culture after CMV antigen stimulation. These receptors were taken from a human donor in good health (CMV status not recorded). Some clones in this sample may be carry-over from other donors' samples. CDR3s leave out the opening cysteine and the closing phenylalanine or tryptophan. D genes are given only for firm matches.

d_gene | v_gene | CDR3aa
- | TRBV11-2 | ASSLEAVLKDEAF
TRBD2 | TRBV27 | ASRDGLAGNNEQF
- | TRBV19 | ASSIGRYNEQF
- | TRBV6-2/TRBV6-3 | ASSYLQYEQF
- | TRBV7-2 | ASSFGTDTQY
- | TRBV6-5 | ASSYSQGGAGELF
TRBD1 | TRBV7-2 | ASSADRAPRREQY
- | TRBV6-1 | ASRRTPESNQPQH
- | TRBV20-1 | SATADSLLAKNIQY
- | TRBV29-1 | SVDGLAQDTQY
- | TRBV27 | ASSVLGGEAF
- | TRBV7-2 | ASSLNREGNTIY
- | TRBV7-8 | ASSLAEWRLTYEQY
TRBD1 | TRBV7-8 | ASSHTQFGQGTTGELF
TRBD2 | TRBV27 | ASSAGTSGYNEQF
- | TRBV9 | ASSPWTSVSYNEQF
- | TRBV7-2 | ASLLDVSYEQY
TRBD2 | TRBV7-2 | ASSLTGLAEPYEQY
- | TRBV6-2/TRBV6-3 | ASSYGVYEQY
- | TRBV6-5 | ASSYSEIGEAF
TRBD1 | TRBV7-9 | ASSSGQAIYEQY
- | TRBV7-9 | ASSLGQRAGEQY
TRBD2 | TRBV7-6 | ASSFGGSQETQY
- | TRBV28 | ASSSYWMGVQETQY
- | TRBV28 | ASRRDSTRSPLH
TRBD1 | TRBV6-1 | ASRPRDSDWETQY
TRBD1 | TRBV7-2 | ASRRGGGTGGFHEQY
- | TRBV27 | ASRKGGTEAF
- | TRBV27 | ASSSTGGGLVYEQY
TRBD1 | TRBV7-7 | ASSPAGTGGPDTEAF
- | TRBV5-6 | ASSSRRQGKYGYT
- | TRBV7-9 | ASCQGSGQPQH
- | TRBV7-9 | ASSQGSNYGYT
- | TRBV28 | ASSFRLEEFGANVLT
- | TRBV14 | ASSRTARTRTNTGELF
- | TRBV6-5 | ASSHLAGLRGRYNEQF
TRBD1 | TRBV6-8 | ASRTRQGLDTQY
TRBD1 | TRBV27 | ASRWDRGHEQY
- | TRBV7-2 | ASSDTLAEWDNEQF
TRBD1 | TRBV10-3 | AISDPGQGNTEAF
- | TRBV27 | ASSAAFGGADGYT
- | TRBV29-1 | SVDGGSYNEQF
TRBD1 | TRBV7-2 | ASSFSGTGGLTEAF
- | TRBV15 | ATSRNLGGEAGNTIY
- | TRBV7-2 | ASSLVRNSEAF
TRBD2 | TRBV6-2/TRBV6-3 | ASRQLPGTRDAGKTQY
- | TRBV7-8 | ASNPDTSTGLQPQH
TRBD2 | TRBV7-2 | ASSQSRLGLTSGSNEQY
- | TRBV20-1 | SARTRGENIQY
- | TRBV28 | ASSLSWGSEAF
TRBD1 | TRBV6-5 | ASSWITIQGGYGYT